This TCR beta chain emerged from a study of T cell repertoires in cytomegalovirus infection. In germline, CDR1 is LNHDA, CDR2 SQIVND (reference sequence). V gave up 5 bases and J gave up 5 bases, with 12 bases separating them. This CDR3 region has 13 residues. Note on this clonotype: Its antigen is currently unknown.

TCRdb redid the calling of the reads with MiXCR, one entry per CDR3 protein. The profile covers 250,000 to 300,000 distinct CDR3 sequences, with 22% appearing a single time and approximately 19% taken by the ten largest. The chain is built from TRBV19 and TRBJ1-1, with D uncertain. The receptor comes from a human donor in good health (CMV status not recorded). Some clones in this sample may be carry-over from other donors' samples. Sample: cultured PBMCs, taken from culture after CMV antigen stimulation. CDR3 sequence (DNA): TGTGCCAGTAGTCTATTACCTCGGACTGAAGCTTTCTTT. This gives the protein CASSLLPRTEAFF.